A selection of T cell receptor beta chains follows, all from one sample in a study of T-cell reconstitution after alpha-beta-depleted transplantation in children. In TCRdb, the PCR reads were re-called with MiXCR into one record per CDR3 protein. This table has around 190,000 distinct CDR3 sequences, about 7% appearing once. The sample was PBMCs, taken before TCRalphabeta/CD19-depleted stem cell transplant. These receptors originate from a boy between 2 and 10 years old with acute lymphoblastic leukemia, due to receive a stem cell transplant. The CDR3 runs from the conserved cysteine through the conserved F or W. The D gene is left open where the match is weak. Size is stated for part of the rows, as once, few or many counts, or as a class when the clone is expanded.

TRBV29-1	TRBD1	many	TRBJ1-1	CSVDGGTETEAFF	TGCAGCGTTGACGGCGGGACAGAGACAGAAGCTTTCTTT
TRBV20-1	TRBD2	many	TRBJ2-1	CSARDRYLAGDEQFF	TGCAGTGCTAGAGATCGATATCTAGCGGGCGATGAGCAGTTCTTC
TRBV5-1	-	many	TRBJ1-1	CASSLATSRATEAFF	TGCGCCAGCAGCTTGGCCACAAGCAGGGCCACTGAAGCTTTCTTT
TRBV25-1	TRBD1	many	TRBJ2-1	CASSTTPRDRENNEQFF	TGTGCCAGCAGTACAACTCCCCGGGACAGGGAAAACAATGAGCAGTTCTTC
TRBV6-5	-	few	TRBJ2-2	CASRTPGAFTGELFF	TGTGCCAGCAGGACCCCAGGGGCGTTCACCGGGGAGCTGTTTTTT
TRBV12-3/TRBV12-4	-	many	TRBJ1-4	CASRLTGFPTNEKLFF	TGTGCCAGCAGGCTCACAGGGTTCCCAACTAATGAAAAACTGTTTTTT
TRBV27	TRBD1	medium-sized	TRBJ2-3	CASKGTATDTQYF	TGTGCCAGCAAAGGGACAGCCACAGATACGCAGTATTTT
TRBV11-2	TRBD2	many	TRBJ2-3	CASGNGAGGTDTQYF	TGTGCCAGCGGCAATGGAGCGGGGGGGACAGATACGCAGTATTTT
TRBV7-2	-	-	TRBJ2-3	CASSPHRGYF	TGTGCCAGCAGCCCCCATCGCGGGTATTTT
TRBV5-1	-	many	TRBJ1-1	CASKSGSGNTEAFF	TGCGCCAGCAAGTCGGGTTCAGGGAACACTGAAGCTTTCTTT
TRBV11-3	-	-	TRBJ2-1	CASSRSGGSYNEQFF	TGTGCCAGCAGCCGTTCTGGGGGTTCCTACAATGAGCAGTTCTTC